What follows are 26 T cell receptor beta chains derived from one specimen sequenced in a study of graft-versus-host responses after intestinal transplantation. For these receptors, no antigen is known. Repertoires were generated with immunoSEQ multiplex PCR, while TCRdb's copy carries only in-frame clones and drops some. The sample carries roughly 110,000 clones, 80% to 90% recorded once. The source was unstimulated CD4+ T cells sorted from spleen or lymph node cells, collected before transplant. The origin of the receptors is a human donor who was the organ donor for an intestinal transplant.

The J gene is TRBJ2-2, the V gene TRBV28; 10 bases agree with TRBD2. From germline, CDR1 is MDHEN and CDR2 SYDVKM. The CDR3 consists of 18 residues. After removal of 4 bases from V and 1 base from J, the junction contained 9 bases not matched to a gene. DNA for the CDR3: TGTGCCAGCAGTTCGCCGGGACTAGCGAGGGAGAACACCGGGGAGCTGTTTTTT. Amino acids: CASSSPGLARENTGELFF.

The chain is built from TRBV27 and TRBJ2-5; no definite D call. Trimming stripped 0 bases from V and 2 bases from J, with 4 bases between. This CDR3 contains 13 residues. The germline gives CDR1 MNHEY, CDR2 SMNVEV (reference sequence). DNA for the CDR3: TGTGCCAGCAGTTTATCCCTTCAAGAGACCCAGTACTTC. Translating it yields CASSLSLQETQYF.

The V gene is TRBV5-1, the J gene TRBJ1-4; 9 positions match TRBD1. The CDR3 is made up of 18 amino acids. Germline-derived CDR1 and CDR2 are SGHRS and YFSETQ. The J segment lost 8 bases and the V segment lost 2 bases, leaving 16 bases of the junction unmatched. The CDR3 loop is CASSLAITPGQGGEKLFF. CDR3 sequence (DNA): TGCGCCAGCAGCTTAGCTATTACACCGGGACAGGGTGGAGAAAAACTGTTTTTT.

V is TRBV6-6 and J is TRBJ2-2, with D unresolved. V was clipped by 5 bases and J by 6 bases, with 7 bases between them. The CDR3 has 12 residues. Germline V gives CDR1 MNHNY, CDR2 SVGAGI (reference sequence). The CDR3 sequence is CASSDRPGELFF. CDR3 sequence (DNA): TGTGCCAGCAGTGACCGCCCCGGGGAGCTGTTTTTT.

Here the CDR3 reads CATAYAGTGGERGNTIYF. Here the CDR3 DNA reads TGTGCCACAGCATATGCCGGGACAGGGGGCGAACGTGGAAACACCATATATTTT. The rearrangement uses TRBV19 and TRBJ1-3; 12 nucleotides align to TRBD1. This CDR3 spans 18 amino acids. Trimming removed 10 bases from V and 3 bases from J; junction bases left unmatched: 16. Per germline, CDR1 LNHDA and CDR2 SQIVND (reference sequence).

CDR3 region: CASGWGQGASYEQYF. Here the CDR3 DNA reads TGTGCCAGCGGGTGGGGACAGGGGGCCTCCTACGAGCAGTACTTC. The chain joins TRBV6-1 to TRBJ2-7; 12 nucleotides line up with TRBD1. With 8 bases clipped from V and 0 bases from J, the junction kept 5 bases outside the gene matches. This CDR3 has 15 residues. The germline CDR1 and CDR2 sequences are MNHNS and SASEGT.

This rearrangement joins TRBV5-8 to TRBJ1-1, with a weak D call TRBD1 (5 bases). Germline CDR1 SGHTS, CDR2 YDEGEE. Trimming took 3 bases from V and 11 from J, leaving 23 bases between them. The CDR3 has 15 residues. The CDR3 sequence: CASSSPHWGTPLAFF. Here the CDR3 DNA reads TGTGCCAGCAGCTCCCCACACTGGGGGACCCCTTTGGCTTTCTTT.

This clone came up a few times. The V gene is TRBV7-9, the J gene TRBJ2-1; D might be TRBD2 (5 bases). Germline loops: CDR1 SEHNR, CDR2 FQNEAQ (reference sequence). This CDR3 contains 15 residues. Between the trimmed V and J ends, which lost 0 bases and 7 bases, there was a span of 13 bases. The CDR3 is CASSLAYRGPNEQFF. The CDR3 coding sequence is TGTGCCAGCAGCTTAGCCTACCGAGGGCCGAATGAGCAGTTCTTC.

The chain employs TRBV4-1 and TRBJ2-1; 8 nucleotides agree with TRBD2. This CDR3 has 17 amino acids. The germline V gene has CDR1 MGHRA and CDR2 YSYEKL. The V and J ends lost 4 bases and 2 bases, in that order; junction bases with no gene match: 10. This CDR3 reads CASSPIERGPPYNEQFF. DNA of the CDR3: TGCGCCAGCAGCCCCATAGAGCGGGGGCCACCCTACAATGAGCAGTTCTTC.

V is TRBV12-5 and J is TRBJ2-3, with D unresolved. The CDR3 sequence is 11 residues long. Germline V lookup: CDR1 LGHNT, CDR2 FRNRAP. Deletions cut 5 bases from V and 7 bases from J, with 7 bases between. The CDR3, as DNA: TGTGCTAGTGGTCCCCTTTATACGCAGTATTTT. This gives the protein CASGPLYTQYF. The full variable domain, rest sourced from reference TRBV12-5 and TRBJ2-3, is DARVTQTPRHKVTEMGQEVTMRCQPILGHNTVFWYRQTMMQGLELLAYFRNRAPLDDSGMPKDRFSAEMPDATLATLKIQPSEPRDSAVYFCASGPLYTQYFGPGTRLTVL.

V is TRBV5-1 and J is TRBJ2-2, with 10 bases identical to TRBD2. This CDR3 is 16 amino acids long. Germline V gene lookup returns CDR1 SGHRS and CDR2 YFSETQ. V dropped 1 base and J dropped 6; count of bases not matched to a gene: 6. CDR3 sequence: CASSLITSGVAGELFF. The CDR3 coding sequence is TGCGCCAGCAGCTTGATAACTAGCGGGGTCGCCGGGGAGCTGTTTTTT.

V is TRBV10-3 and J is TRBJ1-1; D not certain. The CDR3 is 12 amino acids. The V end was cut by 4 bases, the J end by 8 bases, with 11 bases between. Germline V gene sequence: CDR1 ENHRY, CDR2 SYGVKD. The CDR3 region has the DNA TGTGCCATCAGTGGAGCCGGGCTAGAAGCTTTCTTT. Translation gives CAISGAGLEAFF.

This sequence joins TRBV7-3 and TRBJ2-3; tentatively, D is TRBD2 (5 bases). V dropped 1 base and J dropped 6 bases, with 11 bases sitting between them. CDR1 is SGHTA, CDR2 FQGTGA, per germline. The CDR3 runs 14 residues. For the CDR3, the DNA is TGTGCCAGCAGCTTAAGTGAGGGCTGGGATACGCAGTATTTT. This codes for CASSLSEGWDTQYF.

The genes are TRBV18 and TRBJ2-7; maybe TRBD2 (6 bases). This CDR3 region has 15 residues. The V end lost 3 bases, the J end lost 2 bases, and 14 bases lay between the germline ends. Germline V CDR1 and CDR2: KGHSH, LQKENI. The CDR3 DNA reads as TGTGCCAGCTCACCCCTCTCTAGCGCGACCTACGAGCAGTACTTC. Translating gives CASSPLSSATYEQYF.

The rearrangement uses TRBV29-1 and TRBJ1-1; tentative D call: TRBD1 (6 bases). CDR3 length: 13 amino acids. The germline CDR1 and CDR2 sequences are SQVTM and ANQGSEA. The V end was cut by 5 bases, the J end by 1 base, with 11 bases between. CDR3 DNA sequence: TGCAGCGTTTTTGGGGGCGGGAACACTGAAGCTTTCTTT. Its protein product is CSVFGGGNTEAFF.

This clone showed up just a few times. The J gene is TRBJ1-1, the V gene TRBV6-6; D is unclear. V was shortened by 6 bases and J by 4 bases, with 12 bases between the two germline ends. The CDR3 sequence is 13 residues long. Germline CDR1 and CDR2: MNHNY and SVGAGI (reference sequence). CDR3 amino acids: CASSQLKGTEAFF. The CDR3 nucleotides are TGTGCCAGCAGCCAGCTGAAAGGCACTGAAGCTTTCTTT.

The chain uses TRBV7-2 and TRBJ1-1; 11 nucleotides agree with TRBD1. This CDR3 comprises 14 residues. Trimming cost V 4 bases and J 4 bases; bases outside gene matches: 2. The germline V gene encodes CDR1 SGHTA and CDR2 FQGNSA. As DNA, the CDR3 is TGTGCCAGCAGCTCCGGGACAGGGGGCACTGAAGCTTTCTTT. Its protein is CASSSGTGGTEAFF.

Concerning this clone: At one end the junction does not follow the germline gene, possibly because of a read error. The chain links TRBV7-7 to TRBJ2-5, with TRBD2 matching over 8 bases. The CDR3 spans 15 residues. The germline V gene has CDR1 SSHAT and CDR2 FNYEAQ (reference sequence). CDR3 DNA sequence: TGTGCTAGCAGCAGAAGCGGGAGACAGCAAGAGACCCAGTACTTC. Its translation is CASSRSGRQQETQYF.

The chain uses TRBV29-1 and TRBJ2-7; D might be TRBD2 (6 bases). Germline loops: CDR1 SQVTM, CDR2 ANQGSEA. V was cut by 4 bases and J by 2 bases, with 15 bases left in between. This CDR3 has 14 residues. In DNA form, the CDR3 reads TGCAGCGTTGCTAGGAGGGAAACCCCCTACGAGCAGTACTTC. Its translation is CSVARRETPYEQYF.

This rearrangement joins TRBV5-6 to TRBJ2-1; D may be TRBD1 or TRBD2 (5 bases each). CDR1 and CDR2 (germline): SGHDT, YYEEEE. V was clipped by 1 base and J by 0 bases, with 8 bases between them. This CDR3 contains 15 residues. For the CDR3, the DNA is TGTGCCAGCAGCTTGTTGGGACGCTCCTACAATGAGCAGTTCTTC. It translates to CASSLLGRSYNEQFF.

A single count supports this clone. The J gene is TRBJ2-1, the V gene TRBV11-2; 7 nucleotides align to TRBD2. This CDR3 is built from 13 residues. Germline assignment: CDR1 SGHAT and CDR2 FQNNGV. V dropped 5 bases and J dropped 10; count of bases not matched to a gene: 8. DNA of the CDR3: TGTGCCAGCAGCCCAACCCCACTAGCGGAGCAGTTCTTC. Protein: CASSPTPLAEQFF.

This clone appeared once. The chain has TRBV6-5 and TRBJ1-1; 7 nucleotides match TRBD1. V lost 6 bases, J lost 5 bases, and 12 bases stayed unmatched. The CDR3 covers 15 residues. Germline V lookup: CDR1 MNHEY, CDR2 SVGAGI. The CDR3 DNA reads TGTGCCAGCAGGGCTATACAGGGGATGGGGACTGAAGCTTTCTTT. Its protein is CASRAIQGMGTEAFF.

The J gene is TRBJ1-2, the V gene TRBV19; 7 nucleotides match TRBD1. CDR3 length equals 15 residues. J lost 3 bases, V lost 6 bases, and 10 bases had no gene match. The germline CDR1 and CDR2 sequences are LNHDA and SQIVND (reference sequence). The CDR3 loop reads CASSGATGIHYGYTF. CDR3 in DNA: TGTGCCAGTAGCGGAGCGACAGGGATCCACTATGGCTACACCTTC. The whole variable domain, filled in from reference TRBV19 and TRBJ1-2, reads DGGITQSPKYLFRKEGQNVTLSCEQNLNHDAMYWYRQDPGQGLRLIYYSQIVNDFQKGDIAEGYSVSREKKESFPLTVTSAQKNPTAFYLCASSGATGIHYGYTFGSGTRLTVV.

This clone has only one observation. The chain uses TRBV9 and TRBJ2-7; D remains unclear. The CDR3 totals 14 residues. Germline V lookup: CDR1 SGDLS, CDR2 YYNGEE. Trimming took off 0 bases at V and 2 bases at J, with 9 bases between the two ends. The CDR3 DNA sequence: TGTGCCAGCAGCGTAGGCTACAATGCCTACGAGCAGTACTTC. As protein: CASSVGYNAYEQYF. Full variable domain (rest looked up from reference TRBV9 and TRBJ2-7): DSGVTQTPKHLITATGQRVTLRCSPRSGDLSVYWYQQSLDQGLQFLIQYYNGEERAKGNILERFSAQQFPDLHSELNLSSLELGDSALYFCASSVGYNAYEQYFGPGTRLTVT.

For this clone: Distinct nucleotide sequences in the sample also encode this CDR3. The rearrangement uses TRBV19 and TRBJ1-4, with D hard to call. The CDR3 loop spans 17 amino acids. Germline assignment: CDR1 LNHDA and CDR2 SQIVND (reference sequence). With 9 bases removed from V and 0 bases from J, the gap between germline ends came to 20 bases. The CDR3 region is CASSQRGRGATNEKLFF. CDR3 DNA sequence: TGTGCCAGCTCACAGCGGGGAAGAGGTGCAACTAATGAAAAACTGTTTTTT.

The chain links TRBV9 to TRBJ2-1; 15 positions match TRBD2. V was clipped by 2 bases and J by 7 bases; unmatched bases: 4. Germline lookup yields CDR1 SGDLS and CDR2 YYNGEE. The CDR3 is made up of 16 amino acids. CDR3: CASSVGLAGGQNEQFF. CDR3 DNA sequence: TGTGCCAGCAGCGTGGGACTAGCGGGAGGTCAGAATGAGCAGTTCTTC.